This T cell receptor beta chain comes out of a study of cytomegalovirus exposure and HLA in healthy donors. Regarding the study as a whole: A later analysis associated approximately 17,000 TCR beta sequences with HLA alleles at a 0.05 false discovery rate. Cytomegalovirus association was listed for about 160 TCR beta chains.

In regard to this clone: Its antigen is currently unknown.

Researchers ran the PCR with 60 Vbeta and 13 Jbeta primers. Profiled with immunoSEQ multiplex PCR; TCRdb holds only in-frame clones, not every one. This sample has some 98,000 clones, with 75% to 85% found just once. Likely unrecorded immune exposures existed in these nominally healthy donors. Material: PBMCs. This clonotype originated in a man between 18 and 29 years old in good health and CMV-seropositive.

The CDR3 spells CASSLEQGWETQYF. DNA of the CDR3: TGCGCCAGCAGCTTGGAGCAGGGATGGGAGACCCAGTACTTC. V gene TRBV5-1 combines with J gene TRBJ2-5; D possibly corresponds to TRBD1 (5 bases). There are 14 residues in the CDR3. Germline values: CDR1 SGHRS, CDR2 YFSETQ. Trimming pared 0 bases from V and 5 bases from J, leaving 11 bases between.